This passage covers 28 T cell receptor beta chains from one sample sequenced in a study of cytomegalovirus exposure and HLA in healthy donors. The study ran its PCR with 60 Vbeta and 13 Jbeta primers. TCRdb's copy holds only in-frame clones and misses some; the assay was immunoSEQ multiplex PCR. Here the sample spans roughly 190,000 clones, 73% being singletons. Sequencing used PBMCs. The source of these receptors is a woman in her 30s in good health and CMV-seronegative.

This clone was recorded once. The chain recombines TRBV5-1 with TRBJ2-5; 11 nucleotides agree with TRBD2. Looked up from germline, CDR1 is SGHRS and CDR2 is YFSETQ. This CDR3 contains 19 residues. With 0 bases clipped from V and 0 bases from J, the junction kept 10 bases outside the gene matches. CDR3 DNA sequence: TGCGCCAGCAGCTTGGGGCTAGCGGGGGGCAGATCGTACCAAGAGACCCAGTACTTC. The encoded protein is CASSLGLAGGRSYQETQYF.

This clone occurred once. The chain employs TRBV14 and TRBJ2-4, with 8 bases fitting TRBD2. V lost 2 bases, J lost 6 bases, and 3 bases stayed unmatched. This CDR3 is built from 14 residues. Germline V gives CDR1 SGHDN, CDR2 FVKESK. The CDR3 region is CASSQQREINIQYF. In DNA form, the CDR3 reads TGTGCCAGCAGCCAACAGCGGGAGATAAACATTCAGTACTTC. The full variable domain, in which reference TRBV14 and TRBJ2-4 provide the parts outside the CDR3, is EAGVTQFPSHSVIEKGQTVTLRCDPISGHDNLYWYRRVMGKEIKFLLHFVKESKQDESGMPNNRFLAERTGGTYSTLKVQPAELEDSGVYFCASSQQREINIQYFGAGTRLSVL.

This chain links TRBV7-9 with TRBJ1-3; D perhaps matches TRBD1 (5 bases). Germline values: CDR1 SEHNR, CDR2 FQNEAQ (reference sequence). The germline V and J ends were trimmed by 5 bases and 4 bases, with 6 bases remaining between them. The CDR3 runs to 12 residues. DNA of the CDR3: TGTGCCAGCAGCAGACAGGGAAACACCATATATTTT. Amino acid sequence: CASSRQGNTIYF. Full variable domain (remainder filled in from reference TRBV7-9 and TRBJ1-3): DTGVSQNPRHKITKRGQNVTFRCDPISEHNRLYWYRQTLGQGPEFLTYFQNEAQLEKSRLLSDRFSAERPKGSFSTLEIQRTEQGDSAMYLCASSRQGNTIYFGEGSWLTVV.

This clone was observed a single time. This chain links TRBV4-1 with TRBJ1-2, with TRBD1 matching 12 bases. Unmatched junction bases numbered 3, after V lost 3 bases and J lost 4 bases. Germline CDR1 is MGHRA and CDR2 is YSYEKL. This CDR3 region has 15 residues. This CDR3 reads CASSHGTGGGYGYTF. CDR3 DNA sequence: TGCGCCAGCAGCCACGGGACAGGGGGCGGCTATGGCTACACCTTC.

The J gene is TRBJ1-2, the V gene TRBV5-8; 7 bases align to TRBD1. V lost 4 bases and J lost 2; bases outside the gene matches: 14. CDR1 SGHTS and CDR2 YDEGEE come from the germline V gene. This CDR3 is 17 amino acids long. CDR3 in amino acids: CASSRYSTGRFNYGYTF. The CDR3 DNA reads TGTGCCAGCAGCCGATACTCGACAGGGAGGTTCAACTATGGCTACACCTTC.

The CDR3 nucleotides read TGTGCCAGCAGTGAAGGGAGGGGGCAATTGGGAGCTTTCTTT. It codes for CASSEGRGQLGAFF. The V gene is TRBV6-1, the J gene TRBJ1-1, with TRBD1 identical over 7 bases. CDR3 length: 14 residues. V lost 1 base, J lost 10 bases, and 9 bases stayed unmatched. CDR1 and CDR2 from the germline V gene are MNHNS and SASEGT.

V gene TRBV7-3 combines with J gene TRBJ2-3, with TRBD2 matching 7 bases. CDR3 length: 15 residues. Germline CDR1 is SGHTA and CDR2 is FQGTGA. V shed 5 bases and J 3 bases; nucleotides not matched to a gene: 8. The CDR3 sequence is CASSVNAGATDTQYF. As DNA, the CDR3 is TGTGCCAGCAGCGTTAATGCGGGAGCGACAGATACGCAGTATTTT.

This clone was picked up a small number of times. Within the sample, other DNA sequences also encode this same CDR3. The rearrangement joins TRBV27 to TRBJ1-2; D is unresolved. With 6 bases removed from V and 4 bases from J, the gap between germline ends came to 12 bases. Germline V gene data show CDR1 as MNHEY and CDR2 as SMNVEV (reference sequence). This CDR3 has 13 amino acids. The CDR3 sequence: CASSLGLSYGYTF. Written as DNA, the CDR3 is TGTGCCAGCAGCCTAGGACTCAGCTATGGCTACACCTTC.

The rearrangement links TRBV5-1 to TRBJ2-3; 8 bases align to TRBD1. In germline, CDR1 is SGHRS, CDR2 YFSETQ. The length of the CDR3 is 16 residues. Trimming took 0 bases from V and 4 from J; bases not matched to a gene: 7. CDR3 DNA sequence: TGCGCCAGCAGCTTGGATGGGCAGGGGGCCGCAGATACGCAGTATTTT. It codes for CASSLDGQGAADTQYF.

For the CDR3, the DNA is TGCGCCAGCATTGGGACTGCCGGTACCGGGGAGCTGTTTTTT. Translating it yields CASIGTAGTGELFF. V usage is TRBV5-1 and J usage is TRBJ2-2; weak D call: TRBD2 (6 bases). The CDR3 covers 14 residues. In germline, CDR1 is SGHRS, CDR2 YFSETQ. The ends were cut back, 6 bases at V and 5 bases at J, with 14 bases in the middle.

The chain combines TRBV7-2 with TRBJ2-5; 7 bases align to TRBD2. The J segment lost 5 bases and the V segment lost 5 bases, leaving 8 bases of the junction unmatched. Germline lookup yields CDR1 SGHTA and CDR2 FQGNSA. The CDR3 has 14 residues. DNA for the CDR3: TGTGCCAGCAGCCCCGGACTAGACCGCGAGACCCAGTACTTC. As protein: CASSPGLDRETQYF.

The rearrangement links TRBV21-1 to TRBJ1-2; whether TRBD1, the table's D call, matches the DNA was not checked. TRBV21-1 is given as a pseudogene. This CDR3 spans 15 amino acids. DNA of the CDR3: TGTGCCAGCAGCTCCGACAGGGTGGGAGGCTATGGCTACACCTTC. Residues: CASSSDRVGGYGYTF.

There are a few counts of this clone. The chain joins TRBV5-6 to TRBJ2-2; 7 positions agree with TRBD1. The CDR3 spans 15 residues. The germline CDR1 and CDR2 sequences are SGHDT and YYEEEE. With 0 bases clipped from V and 5 bases from J, the junction kept 4 bases outside the gene matches. As DNA, the CDR3 is TGTGCCAGCAGCTTGGAAGGGGGCGCGACCGGGGAGCTGTTTTTT. Its translation is CASSLEGGATGELFF.

This chain uses TRBV11-2 with TRBJ2-5, with TRBD2 identical over 8 bases. Unmatched junction bases numbered 8, after V lost 5 bases and J lost 0 bases. Germline V gives CDR1 SGHAT, CDR2 FQNNGV. The CDR3 is 16 amino acids. Here the CDR3 reads CASSPGLATYQETQYF. The DNA for the CDR3 is TGTGCCAGCAGCCCCGGACTAGCAACGTACCAAGAGACCCAGTACTTC.

The CDR3 nucleotides are TGTGCCAGCAGCTACCAGAACAGGGGTTATGGCTACACCTTC. Translated, it gives CASSYQNRGYGYTF. This chain links TRBV11-2 with TRBJ1-2, with 7 bases aligning to TRBD1. V shed 4 bases and J 5 bases; nucleotides not matched to a gene: 7. Germline values: CDR1 SGHAT, CDR2 FQNNGV. The CDR3 runs to 14 residues.

This chain joins TRBV11-1 and TRBJ2-1; D remains unclear. Per the germline V gene, CDR1 is SGHAT and CDR2 is FQDESV (reference sequence). This CDR3 contains 12 residues. V lost 3 bases to trimming and J lost 9 bases, with 9 bases between them. The CDR3: CASSFTSIEQFF. The CDR3 DNA is TGTGCCAGCAGCTTTACTTCGATTGAGCAGTTCTTC.

V and J are TRBV7-9 and TRBJ1-2; D perhaps matches TRBD1 (5 bases). The length of the CDR3 is 13 residues. Germline-derived CDR1 and CDR2 are SEHNR and FQNEAQ (reference sequence). V was cut by 3 bases and J by 3 bases, with 8 bases left in between. This CDR3 reads CASSFTGDYGYTF. In DNA form, the CDR3 reads TGTGCCAGCAGCTTCACAGGTGACTATGGCTACACCTTC.

The chain carries TRBV4-3 and TRBJ2-1; no clear D. This CDR3 has 19 residues. Germline CDR1 and CDR2: LGHNA and YSLEER. Between the trimmed V and J ends, which lost 3 bases and 5 bases, there was a span of 26 bases. CDR3 DNA: TGCGCCAGCAGCCAGAACGTTCACAGATCGAGTATGTCCAACAATGAGCAGTTCTTC. As protein: CASSQNVHRSSMSNNEQFF.

The chain recombines TRBV2 with TRBJ2-7; TRBD1 matches 7 bases. The CDR3 is 14 amino acids. Germline V gives CDR1 SNHLY, CDR2 FYNNEI. Trimming took 6 bases from V and 2 from J; bases not matched to a gene: 7. The DNA for the CDR3 is TGTGCCAGCAGCCGACAGGGTGCCGCCTACGAGCAGTACTTC. Translated: CASSRQGAAYEQYF.

This sequence joins TRBV5-1 and TRBJ2-1, with 9 bases identical to TRBD2. This CDR3 has 15 amino acids. Germline CDR1 SGHRS, CDR2 YFSETQ. The V gene end was trimmed by 7 bases and the J gene end by 6 bases; junction bases not matched to a gene: 11. In nucleotides, the CDR3 is TGCGCCAGCCTAGCGGGACCAGACAATATCAATGAGCAGTTCTTC. As protein: CASLAGPDNINEQFF. Full variable domain (rest looked up from reference TRBV5-1 and TRBJ2-1): KAGVTQTPRYLIKTRGQQVTLSCSPISGHRSVSWYQQTPGQGLQFLFEYFSETQRNKGNFPGRFSGRQFSNSRSEMNVSTLELGDSALYLCASLAGPDNINEQFFGPGTRLTVL.

CDR3 amino acids: CASSEGRVAYEQYF. Written as DNA, the CDR3 is TGTGCCAGCAGTGAAGGTCGGGTTGCCTACGAGCAGTACTTC. The chain employs TRBV6-1 and TRBJ2-7, with no clear D. Germline lookup yields CDR1 MNHNS and CDR2 SASEGT. The CDR3 runs 14 residues. The V gene lost 1 base and the J gene lost 2 bases, with 9 bases spanning the gap.

V is TRBV19 and J is TRBJ2-5, with a weak D call TRBD1 (6 bases). Trimming took off 4 bases at V and 11 bases at J, with 14 bases between the two ends. The CDR3 is 12 residues long. The V gene's germline CDR1 is LNHDA and CDR2 SQIVND (reference sequence). Here the CDR3 reads CASSSVKGVQYF. The CDR3 DNA reads TGTGCCAGTAGTAGTGTGAAGGGGGTGCAGTACTTC. The complete variable domain, with remaining parts taken from reference TRBV19 and TRBJ2-5, reads DGGITQSPKYLFRKEGQNVTLSCEQNLNHDAMYWYRQDPGQGLRLIYYSQIVNDFQKGDIAEGYSVSREKKESFPLTVTSAQKNPTAFYLCASSSVKGVQYFGPGTRLLVL.

This rearrangement joins TRBV6-1 to TRBJ2-7; 7 bases line up with TRBD1. The CDR3 contains 15 residues. J gave up 1 base and V 6 bases, and 9 bases lay outside the gene matches. Germline assignment: CDR1 MNHNS and CDR2 SASEGT. CDR3: CASSPRQGWSYEQYF. Written as DNA, the CDR3 is TGTGCCAGCAGCCCCAGACAGGGTTGGTCCTACGAGCAGTACTTC.

The chain couples TRBV7-3 to TRBJ2-1, with 11 bases that match TRBD2. The CDR3 has 15 amino acids. Trimming at V came to 4 bases and at J to 6 bases, leaving 5 bases not matched to a gene. Germline V gives CDR1 SGHTA, CDR2 FQGTGA. The DNA of the CDR3 is TGTGCCAGCAGCTCGCTAGCGGGAGGCTCCAATGAGCAGTTCTTC. It is translated as CASSSLAGGSNEQFF.

This clone has just a few counts. The rearrangement joins TRBV19 to TRBJ1-2; no definite D call. The CDR3 runs 14 residues. Germline V gene data show CDR1 as LNHDA and CDR2 as SQIVND (reference sequence). The ends were cut back, 3 bases at V and 5 bases at J, with 13 bases in the middle. The CDR3, as DNA: TGTGCCAGTAGTATTCAGATGGCAGATTATGGCTACACCTTC. It specifies CASSIQMADYGYTF.

The gene calls are TRBV7-6 and TRBJ2-7; 10 bases are a match to TRBD2. Germline V gene data show CDR1 as SGHVS and CDR2 as FNYEAQ. The CDR3 is 16 residues long. The V gene end was trimmed by 6 bases and the J gene end by 4 bases; junction bases not matched to a gene: 12. CDR3 amino acids: CASSPISGRQEYEQYF. DNA for the CDR3: TGTGCCAGCAGTCCCATTAGCGGGAGGCAAGAATACGAGCAGTACTTC.

The genes are TRBV19 and TRBJ2-1; D is unclear. Germline V gives CDR1 LNHDA, CDR2 SQIVND (reference sequence). This CDR3 spans 12 amino acids. V lost 5 bases and J 9 bases, leaving 11 bases between the germline ends. Here the CDR3 reads CASSSTVGEQFF. The CDR3 region has the DNA TGTGCCAGTAGTTCGACTGTAGGTGAGCAGTTCTTC.

The V gene is TRBV7-2, the J gene TRBJ1-4, with 8 bases fitting TRBD1. V lost 5 bases and J lost 8; bases outside the gene matches: 10. Germline assignment: CDR1 SGHTA and CDR2 FQGNSA. There are 15 residues in the CDR3. Here the CDR3 reads CASSLYRGASEKLFF. The CDR3 DNA sequence: TGTGCCAGCAGCCTGTACAGGGGGGCAAGCGAAAAACTGTTTTTT.